This T cell receptor (beta chain) was sequenced in a study of blood T cells in healthy people across ages. The CDR3 runs 14 residues. Germline V gene sequence: CDR1 MDHEN, CDR2 SYDVKM. The V and J ends lost 7 bases and 0 bases respectively, with 11 bases between them. The use of a sample-barcoded 5' primer and a J-beta primer mix characterized a second PCR of about 7 to 12 cycles. TCRdb re-called the 5' RACE reads through MiXCR, storing one row per CDR3 protein. This table holds 700,000 to 950,000 distinct CDR3 sequences, 40% to 45% found once. Study outcomes and limitations: PBMCs were not sorted, which prevented a conclusive comparison of naive versus antigen-experienced cells. When set beside aged donors, long-lived donors presented more naive CD4+ cells and higher diversity.

Note on this clonotype: What it binds is unknown.

The chain recombines TRBV28 with TRBJ2-3; D gene uncertain. This receptor was taken from an older woman in good health. Sequencing was performed on blood. CDR3 nucleotides: TGTGCCAGCACCCACCACGACAGCACAGATACGCAGTATTTT. It specifies CASTHHDSTDTQYF.